A single sample is the source of the 4 T cell receptor beta chains below, sequenced in a study of tissue T cells after allogeneic stem cell transplantation. The assay was immunoSEQ multiplex PCR, and TCRdb's table has in-frame clones only and misses some. The table includes about 21,000 clones, over 55% detected once. Input material: spleen. All receptors come from a female BALB/c mouse in good health. MHC haplotype of the strain: H2-d.

About this clone: Any gene name here is a mouse gene name. The DNA ends 1 residue before the CDR3 does, and the rest of the CDR3 is filled in from the germline J gene. J is TRBJ1-5 and V is TRBV19; D is possibly TRBD1 (6 bases). V lost 4 bases to trimming and J lost 0 bases, with 11 bases between them. The length of the CDR3 is 15 residues. Germline V gene sequence: CDR1 FNHDT, CDR2 SITEND (reference sequence). The CDR3 DNA, read in part, is TGTGCCAGCAGTCCCGGGACAAATAACAACCAGGCTCCGCTT. It specifies CASSPGTNNNQAPL. The whole CDR3 sequence reads CASSPGTNNNQAPLF.

As for this clone: Gene labels here are mouse ones. Read sequence stops 1 residue before the CDR3 end, and the germline J gene provides the missing end. J is TRBJ2-5 and V is TRBV13-1; 9 bases are a match to TRBD2. CDR1 and CDR2 from the germline V gene are NSHNY and SYGAGN. The CDR3 length is 16 residues. The junction had 2 bases not matched to a gene; V was cut back by 0 bases and J by 0 bases. The CDR3: CASSDDWGGNQDTQYF. CDR3 DNA, as far as it was read: TGTGCCAGCAGTGATGATTGGGGGGGCAACCAAGACACCCAGTAC.

As to this clone: Gene labels here are mouse ones. The read comes to an end 1 residue before the CDR3 does, leaving the germline J gene to fill in the end. The chain combines TRBV5 with TRBJ1-5; 9 nucleotides match TRBD1. J gave up 7 bases and V 2 bases, and 6 bases lay outside the gene matches. Germline loops: CDR1 LGHNA, CDR2 YNLKQL (reference sequence). The CDR3 has 15 residues. CDR3 sequence reads: CASSQTDRGGQAPLF. The DNA read from the CDR3 is TGTGCCAGCAGCCAAACGGACAGGGGAGGGCAGGCTCCGCTT.

A remark on this clone: Genes and germline are mouse. The read terminates 1 residue ahead of where the CDR3 ends, so the germline J gene completes it. The rearrangement links TRBV4 to TRBJ2-5; unclear D gene. Trimming pared 4 bases from V and 2 bases from J, leaving 7 bases between. Germline CDR1 is LGHDT and CDR2 is YNNKQL (reference sequence). The CDR3 length is 13 residues. The CDR3 DNA, read in part, is TGTGCCAGCAGCTCTACACCCCAAGACACCCAGTAC. This sequence encodes CASSSTPQDTQY. The full-length CDR3 reads as CASSSTPQDTQYF.